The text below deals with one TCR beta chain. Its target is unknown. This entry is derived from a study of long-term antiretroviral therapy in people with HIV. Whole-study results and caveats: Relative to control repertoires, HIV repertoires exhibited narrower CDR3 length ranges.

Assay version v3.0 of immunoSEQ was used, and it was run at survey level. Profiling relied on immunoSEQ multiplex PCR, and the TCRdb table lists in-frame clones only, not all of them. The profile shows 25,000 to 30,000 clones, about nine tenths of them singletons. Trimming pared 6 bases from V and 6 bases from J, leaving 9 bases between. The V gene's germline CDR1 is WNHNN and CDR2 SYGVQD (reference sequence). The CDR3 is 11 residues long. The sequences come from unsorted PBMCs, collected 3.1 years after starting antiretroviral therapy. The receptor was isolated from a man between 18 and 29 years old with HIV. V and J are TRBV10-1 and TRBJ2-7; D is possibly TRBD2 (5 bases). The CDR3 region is CASSLAAEQYF. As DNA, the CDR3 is TGCGCCAGCAGCCTAGCAGCCGAGCAGTACTTC.